This TCR beta chain was identified in a study of response to subunit inactivated influenza vaccine. Broader study findings: Only a handful of new T cells, the authors suggested, are recruited with each seasonal influenza vaccination.

V shed 5 bases and J 14 bases; nucleotides not matched to a gene: 13. From germline, CDR1 is MNHNS and CDR2 SASEGT. The CDR3 extends over 15 amino acids. About this clonotype itself: No antigen is known for it.

TCRdb analysed the RT-PCR reads with MiXCR anew, one entry per CDR3 protein. Of 280,000 or so distinct CDR3 sequences listed, 21% were seen once; the top ten hold approximately 10%. Sequences were derived from PBMCs from blood, sampled about 20 months after vaccination. This receptor was identified in a man between 50 and 70 years old who received an inactivated influenza vaccine. This chain uses TRBV6-1 with TRBJ1-6; 9 positions agree with TRBD1. Here the CDR3 reads CASSQTGTGIPSLHF. CDR3 DNA: TGTGCCAGCAGTCAAACCGGGACAGGGATTCCGTCCCTCCACTTT.